This TCR beta chain was recorded in a study of blood T cell repertoires in COVID-19. Whole-study context: Acute and convalescent COVID-19 specimens originated in the United States, Italy and Spain. PBMCs, B-cell-depleted T cells, or T cells provided the cDNA or gDNA that made up the material.

The CDR3 loop spans 12 amino acids. Trimming removed 8 bases from V and 11 bases from J; junction bases left unmatched: 9. Germline lookup yields CDR1 MNHEY and CDR2 SVGAGI. As handled by the study authors: Estimation of nucleated cell counts relied on the amplification of reference gene primers. TCRdb keeps only in-frame clones here, not all; method: immunoSEQ multiplex PCR. D and trimming come from the DNA, and the V and J calls and clone size come from that table. There are 350,000 to 450,000 clones in the sample; roughly 90% occur only once, and around 1.2% lies in the top ten. Sequencing was carried out using peripheral blood. The receptor's source is a man in his forties or fifties with acute or convalescent COVID-19. V gene TRBV6-5 combines with J gene TRBJ2-3; 8 bases line up with TRBD2. CDR3 bases: TGTGCCAGCGATCAGGGGCTAGCGGGGCAGTATTTT. Encoded protein: CASDQGLAGQYF.